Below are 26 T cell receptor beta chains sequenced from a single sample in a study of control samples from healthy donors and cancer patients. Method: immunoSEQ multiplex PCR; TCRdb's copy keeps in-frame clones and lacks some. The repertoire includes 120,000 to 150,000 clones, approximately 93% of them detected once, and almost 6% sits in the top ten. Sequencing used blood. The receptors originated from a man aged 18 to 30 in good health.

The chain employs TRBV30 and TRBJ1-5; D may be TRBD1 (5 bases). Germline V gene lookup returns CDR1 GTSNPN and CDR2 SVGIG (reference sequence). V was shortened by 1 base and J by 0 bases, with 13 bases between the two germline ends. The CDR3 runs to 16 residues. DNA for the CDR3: TGTGCCTGGAGTGAGAAGGGGACCTATAGCAATCAGCCCCAGCATTTT. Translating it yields CAWSEKGTYSNQPQHF.

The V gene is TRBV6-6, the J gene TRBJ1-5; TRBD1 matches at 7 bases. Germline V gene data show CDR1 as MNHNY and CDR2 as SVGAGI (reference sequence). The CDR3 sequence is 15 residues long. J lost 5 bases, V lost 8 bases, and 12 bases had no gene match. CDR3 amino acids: CASSNTGERYQPQHF. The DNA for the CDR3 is TGTGCCAGCTCCAATACAGGGGAGCGGTATCAGCCCCAGCATTTT.

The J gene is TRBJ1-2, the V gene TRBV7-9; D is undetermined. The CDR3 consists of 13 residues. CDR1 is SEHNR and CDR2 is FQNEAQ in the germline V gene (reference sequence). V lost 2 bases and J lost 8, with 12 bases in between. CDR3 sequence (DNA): TGTGCCAGCAGCTTATGGTTGGGTGACGGCTACACCTTC. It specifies CASSLWLGDGYTF.

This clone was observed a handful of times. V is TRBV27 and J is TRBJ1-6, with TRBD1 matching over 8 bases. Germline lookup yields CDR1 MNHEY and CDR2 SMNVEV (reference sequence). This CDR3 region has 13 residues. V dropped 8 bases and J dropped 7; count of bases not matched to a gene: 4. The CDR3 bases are TGTGCCAGCTGTGGACAGGGAAATTCACCCCTCCACTTT. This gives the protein CASCGQGNSPLHF.

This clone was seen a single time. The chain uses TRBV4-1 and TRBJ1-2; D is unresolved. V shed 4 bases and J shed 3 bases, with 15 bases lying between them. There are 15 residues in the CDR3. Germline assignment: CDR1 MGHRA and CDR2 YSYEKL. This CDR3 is CASSLDSPEDYGYTF. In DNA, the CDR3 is TGCGCCAGCAGCCTGGACTCCCCGGAGGACTATGGCTACACCTTC.

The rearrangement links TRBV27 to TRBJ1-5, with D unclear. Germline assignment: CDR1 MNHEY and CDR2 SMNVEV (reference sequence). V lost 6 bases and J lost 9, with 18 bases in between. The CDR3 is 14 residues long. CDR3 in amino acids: CASSLRVAVGPQHF. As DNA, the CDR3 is TGTGCCAGCAGCCTCCGGGTCGCCGTCGGGCCCCAGCATTTT.

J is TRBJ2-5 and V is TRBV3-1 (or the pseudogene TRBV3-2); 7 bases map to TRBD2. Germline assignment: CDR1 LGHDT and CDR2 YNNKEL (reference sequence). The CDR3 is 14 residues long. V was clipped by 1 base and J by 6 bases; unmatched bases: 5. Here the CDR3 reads CASSQAGGWKTQYF. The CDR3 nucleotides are TGTGCCAGCAGCCAAGCGGGAGGTTGGAAGACCCAGTACTTC.

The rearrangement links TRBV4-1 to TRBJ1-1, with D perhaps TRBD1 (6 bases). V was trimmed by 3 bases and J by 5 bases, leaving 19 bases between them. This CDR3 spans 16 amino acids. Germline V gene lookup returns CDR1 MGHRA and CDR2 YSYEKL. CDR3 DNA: TGCGCCAGCAGCCAGCGAGCTAGGACAGAAGGGACTGAAGCTTTCTTT. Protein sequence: CASSQRARTEGTEAFF.

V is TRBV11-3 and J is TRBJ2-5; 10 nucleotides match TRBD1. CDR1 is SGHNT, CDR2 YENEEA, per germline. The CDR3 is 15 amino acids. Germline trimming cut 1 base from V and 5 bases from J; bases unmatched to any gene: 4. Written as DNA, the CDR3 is TGTGCCAGCAGCTTAGGACAGGGGGCGGGGGAGACCCAGTACTTC. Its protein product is CASSLGQGAGETQYF.

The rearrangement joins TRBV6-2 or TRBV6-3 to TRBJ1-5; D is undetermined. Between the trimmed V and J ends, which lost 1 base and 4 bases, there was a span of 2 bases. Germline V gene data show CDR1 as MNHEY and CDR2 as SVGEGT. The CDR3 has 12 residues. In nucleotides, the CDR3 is TGTGCCAGCAGTTACTTAAATCAGCCCCAGCATTTT. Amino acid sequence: CASSYLNQPQHF.

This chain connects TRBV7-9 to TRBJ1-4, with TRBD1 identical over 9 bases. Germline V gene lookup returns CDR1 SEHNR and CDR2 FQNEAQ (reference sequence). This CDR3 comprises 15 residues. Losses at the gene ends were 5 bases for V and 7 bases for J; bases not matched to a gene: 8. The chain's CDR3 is CASSLRTGEGEKLFF. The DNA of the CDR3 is TGTGCCAGCAGCCTTAGGACAGGGGAAGGTGAAAAACTGTTTTTT.

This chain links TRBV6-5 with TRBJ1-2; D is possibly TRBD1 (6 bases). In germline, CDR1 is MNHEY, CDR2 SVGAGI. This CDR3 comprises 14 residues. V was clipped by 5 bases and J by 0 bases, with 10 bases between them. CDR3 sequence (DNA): TGTGCCAGCAGTCGGACAGACCCTAACTATGGCTACACCTTC. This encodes CASSRTDPNYGYTF.

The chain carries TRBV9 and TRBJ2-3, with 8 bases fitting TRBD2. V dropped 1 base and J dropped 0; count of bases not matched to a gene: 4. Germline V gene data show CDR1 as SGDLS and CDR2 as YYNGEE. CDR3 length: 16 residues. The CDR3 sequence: CASSVIAGTSTDTQYF. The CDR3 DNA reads TGTGCCAGCAGCGTAATAGCGGGGACTAGCACAGATACGCAGTATTTT.

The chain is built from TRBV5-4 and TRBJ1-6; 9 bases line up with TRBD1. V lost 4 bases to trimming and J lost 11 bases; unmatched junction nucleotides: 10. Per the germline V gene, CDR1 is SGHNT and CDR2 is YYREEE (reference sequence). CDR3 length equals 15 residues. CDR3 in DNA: TGTGCCAGCAGCATCGGGACAGGGAGTAAGACACCCCTCCACTTT. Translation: CASSIGTGSKTPLHF.

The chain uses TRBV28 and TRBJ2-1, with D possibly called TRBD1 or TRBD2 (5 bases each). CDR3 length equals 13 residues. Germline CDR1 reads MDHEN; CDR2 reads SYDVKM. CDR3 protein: CAARDHHYGEQFF. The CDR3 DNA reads TGTGCAGCGAGGGACCACCATTATGGTGAGCAGTTCTTC.

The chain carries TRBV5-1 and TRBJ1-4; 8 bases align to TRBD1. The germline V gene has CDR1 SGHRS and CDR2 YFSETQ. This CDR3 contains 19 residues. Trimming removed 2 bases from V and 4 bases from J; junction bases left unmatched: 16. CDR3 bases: TGCGCCAGCAGCTTTGACACTCGGGACAGGAGTTTTTTTAATGAAAAACTGTTTTTT. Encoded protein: CASSFDTRDRSFFNEKLFF.

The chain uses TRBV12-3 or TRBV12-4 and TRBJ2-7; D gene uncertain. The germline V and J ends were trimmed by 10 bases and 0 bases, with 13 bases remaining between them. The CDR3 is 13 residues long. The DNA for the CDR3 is TGTGCCACAAGCTATAGGGCCTCCTACGAGCAGTACTTC. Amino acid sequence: CATSYRASYEQYF.

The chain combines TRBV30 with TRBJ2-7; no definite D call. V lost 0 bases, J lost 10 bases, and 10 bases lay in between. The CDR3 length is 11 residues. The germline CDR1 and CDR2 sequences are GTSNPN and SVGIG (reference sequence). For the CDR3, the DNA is TGTGCCTGGAGTGTACTTACCCTCCAGTACTTC. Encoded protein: CAWSVLTLQYF.

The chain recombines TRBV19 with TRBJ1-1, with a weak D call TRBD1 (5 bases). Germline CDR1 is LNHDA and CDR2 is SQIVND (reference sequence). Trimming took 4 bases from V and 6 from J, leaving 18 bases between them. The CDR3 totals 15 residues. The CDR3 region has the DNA TGTGCCAGTAGTAAGGGGCCCGACAGCAACGCTGAAGCTTTCTTT. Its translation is CASSKGPDSNAEAFF.

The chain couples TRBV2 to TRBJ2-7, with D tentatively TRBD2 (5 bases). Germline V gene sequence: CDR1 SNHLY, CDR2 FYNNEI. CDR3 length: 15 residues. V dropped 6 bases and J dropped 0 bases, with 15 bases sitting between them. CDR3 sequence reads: CASRYREGISYEQYF. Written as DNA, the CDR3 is TGTGCCAGCAGATACAGAGAGGGAATCTCCTACGAGCAGTACTTC.

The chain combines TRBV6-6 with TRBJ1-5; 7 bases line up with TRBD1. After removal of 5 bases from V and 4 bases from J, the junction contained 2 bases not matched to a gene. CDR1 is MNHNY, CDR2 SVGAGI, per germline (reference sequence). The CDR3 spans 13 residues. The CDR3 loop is CASSTGVNQPQHF. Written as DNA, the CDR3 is TGTGCCAGCAGTACAGGGGTTAATCAGCCCCAGCATTTT.

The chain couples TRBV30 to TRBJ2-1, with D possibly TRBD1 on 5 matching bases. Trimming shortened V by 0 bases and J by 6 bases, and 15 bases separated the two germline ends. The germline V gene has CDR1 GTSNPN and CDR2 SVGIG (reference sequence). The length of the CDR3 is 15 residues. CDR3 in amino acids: CAWSVRGRITNEQFF. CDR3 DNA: TGTGCCTGGAGTGTAAGGGGCAGAATAACCAATGAGCAGTTCTTC.

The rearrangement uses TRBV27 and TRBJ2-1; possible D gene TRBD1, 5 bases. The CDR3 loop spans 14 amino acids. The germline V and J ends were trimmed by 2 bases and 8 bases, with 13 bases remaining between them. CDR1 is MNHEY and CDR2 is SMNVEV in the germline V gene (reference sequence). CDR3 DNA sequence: TGTGCCAGCAGTTTAAGGACAAACGGGTATGAGCAGTTCTTC. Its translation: CASSLRTNGYEQFF.

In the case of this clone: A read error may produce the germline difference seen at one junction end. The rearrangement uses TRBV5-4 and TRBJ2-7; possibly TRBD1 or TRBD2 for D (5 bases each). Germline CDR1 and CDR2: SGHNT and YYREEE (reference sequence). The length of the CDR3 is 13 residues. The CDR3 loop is CASSLLGVHSGDF. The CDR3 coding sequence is TGTGCCAGCAGCCTACTGGGGGTCCACTCCGGGGACTTC.

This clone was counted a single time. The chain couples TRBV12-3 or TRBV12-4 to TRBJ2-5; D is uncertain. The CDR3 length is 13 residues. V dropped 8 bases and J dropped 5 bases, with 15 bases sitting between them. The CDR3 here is CASSPSSIETQYF. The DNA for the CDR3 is TGTGCCAGCTCCCCCTCCAGTATCGAGACCCAGTACTTC.

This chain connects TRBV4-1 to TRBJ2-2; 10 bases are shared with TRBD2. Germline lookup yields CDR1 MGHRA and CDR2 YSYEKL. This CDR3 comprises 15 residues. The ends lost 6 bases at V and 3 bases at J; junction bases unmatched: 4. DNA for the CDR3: TGCGCCAGCAGACGGACTAGCGGCGACACCGGGGAGCTGTTTTTT. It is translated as CASRRTSGDTGELFF.